This passage covers 6 T cell receptor beta chains from one sample sequenced in a study of blood T cell repertoires in COVID-19 (TCRdb year 2020). The protocol used for the library was the immunoSEQ multiplex PCR assay. Held by TCRdb, this immuneACCESS table contains in-frame sequences only and omits some clones. Under half of the omission traces to an unresolved V gene where checked; the cause of the rest is unknown. The sample records about 210,000 clones, 80% to 85% of which are singletons. The ten most abundant clones make up roughly a tenth of the sample. Material: peripheral blood. All receptors derive from a woman older than 75 with COVID-19, enrolled during active disease.

This chain connects TRBV3-1 (or the pseudogene TRBV3-2) to TRBJ2-2; D is perhaps TRBD1 (5 bases). CDR1 is LGHDT, CDR2 YNNKEL, per germline (reference sequence). This CDR3 comprises 15 residues. The V end lost 1 base, the J end lost 4 bases, and 10 bases lay between the germline ends. The CDR3 DNA is TGTGCCAGCAGCCAAGGGCAGGGTGGCACCGGGGAGCTGTTTTTT. The encoded protein is CASSQGQGGTGELFF.

The chain recombines TRBV7-9 with TRBJ1-2; no clear D gene. CDR1 and CDR2 from the germline V gene are SEHNR and FQNEAQ (reference sequence). CDR3 size: 13 residues. Trimming pared 4 bases from V and 6 bases from J, leaving 12 bases between. The CDR3 is CASSSTEGHGYTF. The CDR3 DNA reads TGTGCCAGCAGCTCGACGGAGGGTCATGGCTACACCTTC.

This rearrangement joins TRBV2 to TRBJ1-1; D is uncertain. CDR3 length: 13 amino acids. The V and J ends lost 4 bases and 6 bases respectively, with 12 bases between them. The germline gives CDR1 SNHLY, CDR2 FYNNEI. The CDR3 spells CASSVLSGAEAFF. The CDR3 region has the DNA TGTGCCAGCAGTGTTCTTTCTGGAGCTGAAGCTTTCTTT.

V gene TRBV2 combines with J gene TRBJ2-1; TRBD2 agrees at 8 bases. Germline trimming cut 6 bases from V and 9 bases from J; bases unmatched to any gene: 10. The CDR3 length is 14 residues. The V gene's germline CDR1 is SNHLY and CDR2 FYNNEI. The CDR3 DNA follows: TGTGCCAGCAGAGAGACTAGCGTGGGTTTTGAGCAGTTCTTC. It codes for CASRETSVGFEQFF.

The rearrangement uses TRBV6-5 and TRBJ1-2; weak D call: TRBD1 (5 bases). The CDR3 consists of 13 residues. Trimming cost V 5 bases and J 5 bases, with 12 bases left between them. Germline values: CDR1 MNHEY, CDR2 SVGAGI. In DNA, the CDR3 is TGTGCCAGCAGTCCTAACGGGGGGTATGGCTACACCTTC. It is translated as CASSPNGGYGYTF.

This chain uses TRBV12-3 or TRBV12-4 with TRBJ1-1; D is ambiguous. V lost 7 bases and J 0 bases, leaving 9 bases between the germline ends. The CDR3 runs 13 residues. The CDR3 spells CASTLTLNTEAFF. In DNA, the CDR3 is TGTGCCAGCACCTTGACACTGAACACTGAAGCTTTCTTT.